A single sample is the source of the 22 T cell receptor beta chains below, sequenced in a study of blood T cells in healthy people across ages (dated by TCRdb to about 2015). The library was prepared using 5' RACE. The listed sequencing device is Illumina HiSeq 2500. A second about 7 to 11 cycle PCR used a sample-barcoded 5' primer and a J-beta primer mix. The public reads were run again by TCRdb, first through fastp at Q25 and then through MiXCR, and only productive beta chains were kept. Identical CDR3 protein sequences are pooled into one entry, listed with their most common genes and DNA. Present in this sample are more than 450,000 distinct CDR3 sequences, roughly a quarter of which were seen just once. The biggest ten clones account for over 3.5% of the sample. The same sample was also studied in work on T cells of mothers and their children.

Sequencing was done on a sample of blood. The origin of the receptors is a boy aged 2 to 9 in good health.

The DNA of the CDR3 is TGTGCCAGCAGCGCCCGGACCCTTGCTCAAGAGACCCAGTACTTC. This translates into CASSARTLAQETQYF. The V and J genes are TRBV6-6 and TRBJ2-5; D unclear. CDR3 length: 15 residues. The V gene's germline CDR1 is MNHNY and CDR2 SVGAGI (reference sequence). V lost 6 bases, J lost 2 bases, and 16 bases lay in between.

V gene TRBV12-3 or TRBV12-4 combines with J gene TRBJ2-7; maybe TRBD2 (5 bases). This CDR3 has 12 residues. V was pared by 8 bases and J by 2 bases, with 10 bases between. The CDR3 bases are TGTGCCAGCCGTGACGGGACCTACGAGCAGTACTTC. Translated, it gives CASRDGTYEQYF.

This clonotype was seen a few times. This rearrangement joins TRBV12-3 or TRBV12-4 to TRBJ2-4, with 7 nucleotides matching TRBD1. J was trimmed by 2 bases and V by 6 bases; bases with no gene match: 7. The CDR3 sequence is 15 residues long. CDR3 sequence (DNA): TGTGCCAGCAGCCTAAGACAGGGACCCAAAAACATTCAGTACTTC. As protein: CASSLRQGPKNIQYF.

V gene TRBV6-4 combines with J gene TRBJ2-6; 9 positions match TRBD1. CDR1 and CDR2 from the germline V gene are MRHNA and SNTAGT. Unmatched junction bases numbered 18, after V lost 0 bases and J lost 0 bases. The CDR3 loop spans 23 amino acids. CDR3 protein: CASSDSPARDRDPRSSGANVLTF. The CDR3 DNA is TGTGCCAGCAGTGACTCACCCGCGAGGGACAGGGATCCTCGGAGCTCTGGGGCCAACGTCCTGACTTTC.

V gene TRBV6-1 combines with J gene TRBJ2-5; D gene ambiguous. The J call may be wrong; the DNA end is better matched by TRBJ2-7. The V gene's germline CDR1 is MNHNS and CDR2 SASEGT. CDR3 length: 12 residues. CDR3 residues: CASSEARHEQYF. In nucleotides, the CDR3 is TGTGCCAGCAGTGAAGCGCGGCACGAGCAGTACTTC.

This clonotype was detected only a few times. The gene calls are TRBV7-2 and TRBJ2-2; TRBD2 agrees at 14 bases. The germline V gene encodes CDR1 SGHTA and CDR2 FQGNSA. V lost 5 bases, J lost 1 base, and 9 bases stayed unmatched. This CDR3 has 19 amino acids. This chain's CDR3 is CASSARLAGGPLNTGELFF. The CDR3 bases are TGTGCCAGCAGCGCCCGACTAGCGGGGGGGCCCCTGAACACCGGGGAGCTGTTTTTT. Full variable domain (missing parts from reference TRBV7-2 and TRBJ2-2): GAGVSQSPSNKVTEKGKDVELRCDPISGHTALYWYRQSLGQGLEFLIYFQGNSAPDKSGLPSDRFSAERTGGSVSTLTIQRTQQEDSAVYLCASSARLAGGPLNTGELFFGEGSRLTVL.

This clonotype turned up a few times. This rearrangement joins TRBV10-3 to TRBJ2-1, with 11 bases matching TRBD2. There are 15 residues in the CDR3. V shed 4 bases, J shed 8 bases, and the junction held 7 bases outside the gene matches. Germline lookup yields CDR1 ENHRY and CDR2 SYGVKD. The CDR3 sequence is CAISVGSGGAYEQFF. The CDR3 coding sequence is TGTGCCATCAGTGTCGGTAGCGGGGGGGCCTATGAGCAGTTCTTC.

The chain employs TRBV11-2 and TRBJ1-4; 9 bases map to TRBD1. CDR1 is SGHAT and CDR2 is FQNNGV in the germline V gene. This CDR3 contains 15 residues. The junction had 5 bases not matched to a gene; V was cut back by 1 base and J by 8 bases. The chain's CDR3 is CASSLGQGVIEKLFF. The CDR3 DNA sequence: TGTGCCAGCAGCTTAGGACAGGGGGTGATCGAAAAACTGTTTTTT.

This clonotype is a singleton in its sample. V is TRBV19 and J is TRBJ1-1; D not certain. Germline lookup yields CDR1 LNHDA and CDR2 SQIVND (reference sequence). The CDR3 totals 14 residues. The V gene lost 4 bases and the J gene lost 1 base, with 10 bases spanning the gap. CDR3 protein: CASSNGQRNTEAFF. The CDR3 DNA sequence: TGTGCCAGTAGTAATGGGCAGAGGAACACTGAAGCTTTCTTT.

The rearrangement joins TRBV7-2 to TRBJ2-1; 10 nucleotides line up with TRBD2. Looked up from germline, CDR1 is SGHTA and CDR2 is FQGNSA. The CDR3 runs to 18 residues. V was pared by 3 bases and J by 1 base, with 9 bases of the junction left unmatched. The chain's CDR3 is CASSFSAGGPRSYNEQFF. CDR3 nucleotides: TGTGCCAGCAGCTTTTCAGCGGGAGGGCCGAGGTCCTACAATGAGCAGTTCTTC.

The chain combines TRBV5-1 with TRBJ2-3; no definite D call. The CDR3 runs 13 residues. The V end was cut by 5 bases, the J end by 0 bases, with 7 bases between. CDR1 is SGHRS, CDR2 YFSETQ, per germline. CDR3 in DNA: TGCGCCAGCAGAGATAAGAGCACAGATACGCAGTATTTT. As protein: CASRDKSTDTQYF.

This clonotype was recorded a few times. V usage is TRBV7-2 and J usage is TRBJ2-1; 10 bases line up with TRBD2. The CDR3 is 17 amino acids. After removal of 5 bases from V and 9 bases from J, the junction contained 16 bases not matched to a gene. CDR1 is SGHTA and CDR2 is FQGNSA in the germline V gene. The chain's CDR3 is CASSPVEGLASKSEQFF. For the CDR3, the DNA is TGTGCCAGCAGCCCAGTGGAGGGACTAGCGTCAAAGAGTGAGCAGTTCTTC. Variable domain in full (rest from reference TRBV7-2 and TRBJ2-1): GAGVSQSPSNKVTEKGKDVELRCDPISGHTALYWYRQSLGQGLEFLIYFQGNSAPDKSGLPSDRFSAERTGGSVSTLTIQRTQQEDSAVYLCASSPVEGLASKSEQFFGPGTRLTVL.

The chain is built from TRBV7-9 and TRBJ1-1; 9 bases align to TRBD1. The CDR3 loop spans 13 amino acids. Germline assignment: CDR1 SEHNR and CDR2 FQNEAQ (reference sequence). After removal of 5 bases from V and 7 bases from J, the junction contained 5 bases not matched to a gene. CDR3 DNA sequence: TGTGCCAGCAGCGCGACAGGGGGAGGTGAAGCTTTCTTT. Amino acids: CASSATGGGEAFF.

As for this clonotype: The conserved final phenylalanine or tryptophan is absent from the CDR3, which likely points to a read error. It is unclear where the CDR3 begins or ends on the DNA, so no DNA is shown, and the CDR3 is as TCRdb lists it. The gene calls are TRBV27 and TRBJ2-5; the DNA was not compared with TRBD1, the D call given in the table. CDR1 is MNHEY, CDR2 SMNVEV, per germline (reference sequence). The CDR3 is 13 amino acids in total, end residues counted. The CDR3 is CASSLSGGAEAWL.

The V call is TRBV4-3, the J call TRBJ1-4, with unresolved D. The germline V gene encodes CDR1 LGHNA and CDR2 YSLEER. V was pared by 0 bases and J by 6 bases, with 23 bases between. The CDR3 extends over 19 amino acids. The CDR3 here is CASSQDPPRFFLTDEKLFF. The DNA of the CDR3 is TGCGCCAGCAGCCAAGACCCCCCCCGATTTTTTCTTACGGATGAAAAACTGTTTTTT.

Here the CDR3 reads CASSFPYRLAGVGKNIQYF. The CDR3 DNA reads TGTGCCAGCAGTTTTCCCTACAGACTAGCGGGAGTGGGCAAAAACATTCAGTACTTC. This sequence joins TRBV12-3 or TRBV12-4 and TRBJ2-4; TRBD2 aligns across 12 bases. The CDR3 totals 19 residues. The V gene end was trimmed by 3 bases and the J gene end by 3 bases; junction bases not matched to a gene: 12.

This CDR3 reads CASSLGDPRTYNSPLHF. In DNA form, the CDR3 reads TGTGCCAGCAGCTTAGGGGACCCCCGGACCTATAATTCACCCCTCCACTTT. The V gene is TRBV7-9, the J gene TRBJ1-6; TRBD1 is a possible D gene (5 bases). Germline V gene lookup returns CDR1 SEHNR and CDR2 FQNEAQ (reference sequence). This CDR3 is built from 17 residues. Deletions cut 1 base from V and 2 bases from J, with 12 bases between.

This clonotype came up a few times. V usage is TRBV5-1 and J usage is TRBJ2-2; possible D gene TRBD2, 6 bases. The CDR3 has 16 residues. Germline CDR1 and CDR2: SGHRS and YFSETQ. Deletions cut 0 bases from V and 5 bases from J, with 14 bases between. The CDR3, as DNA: TGCGCCAGCAGCTTGGTCGGGGGTCCAATGACCGGGGAGCTGTTTTTT. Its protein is CASSLVGGPMTGELFF.

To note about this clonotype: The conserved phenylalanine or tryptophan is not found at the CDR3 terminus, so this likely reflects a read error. DNA of the CDR3: TGTGCCAGCAGTTCAGGGCCGGGTGAGCAGTACTCC. Protein product: CASSSGPGEQYS. The rearrangement joins TRBV2 to TRBJ2-5; D may be TRBD1 (5 bases). The germline V and J ends were trimmed by 5 bases and 11 bases, with 15 bases remaining between them. The length of the CDR3 is 12 residues. Germline V lookup: CDR1 SNHLY, CDR2 FYNNEI.

CDR3 nucleotide sequence: TGCAGTGCTAGAGATCACCCCCTCAGGACAATCCCCTACGAGCAGTACTTC. Encoded protein: CSARDHPLRTIPYEQYF. The chain is built from TRBV20-1 and TRBJ2-7; D is perhaps TRBD1 (5 bases). V lost 0 bases and J lost 2, with 20 bases in between. The CDR3 loop spans 17 amino acids. CDR1 is DFQATT and CDR2 is SNEGSKA in the germline V gene (reference sequence).

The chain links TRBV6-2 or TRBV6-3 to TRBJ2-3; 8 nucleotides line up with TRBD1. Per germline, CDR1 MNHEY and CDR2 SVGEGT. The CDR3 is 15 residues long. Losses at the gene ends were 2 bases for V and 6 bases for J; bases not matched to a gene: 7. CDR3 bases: TGTGCCAGCAGTTACACCGGACAGGGTTCCGATACGCAGTATTTT. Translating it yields CASSYTGQGSDTQYF.

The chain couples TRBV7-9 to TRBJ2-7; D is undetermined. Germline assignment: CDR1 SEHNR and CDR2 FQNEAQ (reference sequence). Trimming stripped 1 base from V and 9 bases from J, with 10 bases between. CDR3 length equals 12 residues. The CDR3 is CASSLDGYWQYF. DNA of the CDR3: TGTGCCAGCAGCTTAGACGGGTACTGGCAGTACTTC.